This T cell receptor beta chain came from a study of prognosis after radiotherapy for stage I lung cancer. General observations from the study: Metastatic and non-metastatic patients reportedly diverged in TRBV and TRBJ gene usage.

Two-round multiplex PCR, the amplification method, yielded TCR beta CDR3 from genomic DNA. Round-one PCR had primers specific to each TRBV and TRBJ gene. TCRdb re-derived calls from the multiplex PCR reads in MiXCR, one entry per CDR3 protein. The repertoire consists of some 38,000 distinct CDR3 sequences, with approximately 24% occurring once and the leading ten covering about 25%. This clonotype has a count of ten or more. Its specificity is unknown. The clonotype was recovered from a donor of 50 years or more with non-small cell lung cancer. Sequenced here: PBMCs, sampled before or after stereotactic body radiation therapy (not recorded which).

CDR3 loop: CASKGRALEKLFF. As DNA, the CDR3 is TGTGCCAGTAAGGGCCGGGCCCTTGAAAAACTGTTTTTT. The rearrangement joins TRBV19 to TRBJ1-4; D gene uncertain. The V end lost 7 bases, the J end lost 7 bases, and 13 bases lay between the germline ends. The CDR3 extends over 13 amino acids. CDR1 LNHDA and CDR2 SQIVND come from the germline V gene (reference sequence).